These 27 T cell receptor beta chains were all obtained from the same sample, sequenced in a study of OX40 agonist ivuxolimab in advanced cancers. Libraries were prepared by immunoSEQ multiplex PCR; TCRdb keeps only in-frame clonotypes and omits some of them. The repertoire holds around 31,000 clones, with around nine tenths as singletons. Source: CD4+ or CD8+ T cells sorted from blood, taken in a trial of the OX40 agonist ivuxolimab. The receptor set was obtained from an adult with an advanced solid tumor such as melanoma, head and neck, liver or kidney cancer.

On this clone itself: In the same sample, other DNA sequences code for this CDR3. V and J are TRBV7-3 and TRBJ2-7, with D possibly being TRBD1 (5 bases). Germline CDR1 reads SGHTA; CDR2 reads FQGTGA. The CDR3 is made up of 18 amino acids. With 6 bases removed from V and 3 bases from J, the gap between germline ends came to 27 bases. The CDR3 loop reads CASSLFPPSDRLNYEQYF. For the CDR3, the DNA is TGTGCCAGCAGTCTTTTTCCTCCTTCCGACAGACTGAACTACGAGCAGTACTTC.

The rearrangement joins TRBV7-6 to TRBJ2-2; D gene unclear. V lost 4 bases and J 5 bases, leaving 14 bases between the germline ends. Per germline, CDR1 SGHVS and CDR2 FNYEAQ. The CDR3 is 15 amino acids. The CDR3 loop is CASSSPLVETGELFF. Written as DNA, the CDR3 is TGTGCCAGCAGCTCACCGCTGGTGGAGACCGGGGAGCTGTTTTTT.

In regard to this clone: At one of its ends the junction is not consistent with the germline gene, which may arise from a read error. V is TRBV7-7 and J is TRBJ2-7; no reliable D call. Per germline, CDR1 SSHAT and CDR2 FNYEAQ (reference sequence). The CDR3 has 13 residues. CDR3 sequence (DNA): TGTGCTAGCAGCTTATCAGCTTCCGGCGAGCAGTACTTC. This gives the protein CASSLSASGEQYF.

The chain recombines TRBV2 with TRBJ2-2; D is unclear. The V gene lost 6 bases and the J gene lost 1 base, with 9 bases spanning the gap. Germline assignment: CDR1 SNHLY and CDR2 FYNNEI. CDR3 size: 14 residues. The CDR3 DNA reads TGTGCCAGCAGCGAGCCCCTGAACACCGGGGAGCTGTTTTTT. Encoded protein: CASSEPLNTGELFF.

The J gene is TRBJ1-2, the V gene TRBV7-2, with 10 bases fitting TRBD1. After removal of 1 base from V and 1 base from J, the junction contained 9 bases not matched to a gene. The CDR3 length is 18 residues. Germline values: CDR1 SGHTA, CDR2 FQGNSA. For the CDR3, the DNA is TGTGCCAGCAGCTTAGGTTGGGACAGGGGTCCGGTTAACTATGGCTACACCTTC. Residues: CASSLGWDRGPVNYGYTF. Combining the CDR3 with reference TRBV7-2 and TRBJ1-2 gives the whole variable domain GAGVSQSPSNKVTEKGKDVELRCDPISGHTALYWYRQSLGQGLEFLIYFQGNSAPDKSGLPSDRFSAERTGGSVSTLTIQRTQQEDSAVYLCASSLGWDRGPVNYGYTFGSGTRLTVV.

V and J are TRBV10-2 and TRBJ2-1, with TRBD2 matching 12 bases. This CDR3 is built from 13 residues. From germline, CDR1 is WSHSY and CDR2 SAAADI. CDR3 residues: CATGTSGYNEQFF. CDR3 nucleotide sequence: TGCGCGACCGGGACTAGCGGGTACAATGAGCAGTTCTTC.

CDR3 DNA sequence: TGTGCCAGCAGCTTGTATATGGCCAGCACAGATACGCAGTATTTT. This sequence encodes CASSLYMASTDTQYF. The genes are TRBV11-2 and TRBJ2-3; D remains unclear. Germline CDR1 is SGHAT and CDR2 is FQNNGV. CDR3 length: 15 amino acids. With 3 bases removed from V and 0 bases from J, the gap between germline ends came to 10 bases.

For the CDR3, the DNA is TGCAGCGTTGAAACCCACCCCGGGACACTTAACGAGCAGTACTTC. Translated, it gives CSVETHPGTLNEQYF. This rearrangement joins TRBV29-1 to TRBJ2-7; TRBD1 might be the D (6 bases). The CDR3 covers 15 residues. V lost 2 bases and J 5 bases, leaving 19 bases between the germline ends. The V gene's germline CDR1 is SQVTM and CDR2 ANQGSEA.

This clone is deemed medium-sized. The chain links TRBV27 to TRBJ2-7; a possible D gene is TRBD1 (6 bases). Trimming took 4 bases from V and 5 from J, leaving 12 bases between them. This CDR3 contains 13 residues. The germline V gene has CDR1 MNHEY and CDR2 SMNVEV (reference sequence). CDR3 protein: CASSSTGLDEQYF. The DNA of the CDR3 is TGTGCCAGCAGTTCGACAGGTTTGGACGAGCAGTACTTC.

This clone has a handful of counts. The chain uses TRBV19 and TRBJ1-1; 9 bases match TRBD1. CDR3 length: 18 residues. Germline-derived CDR1 and CDR2 are LNHDA and SQIVND (reference sequence). The junction had 16 bases not matched to a gene; V was cut back by 2 bases and J by 6 bases. The CDR3 region has the DNA TGTGCCAGTAGTATATTGTGGACAGGGGATGGGATTGGCCCTGAAGCTTTCTTT. Translated: CASSILWTGDGIGPEAFF.

This clone appeared a single time. The rearrangement uses TRBV6-5 and TRBJ2-7; unclear D gene. Germline V lookup: CDR1 MNHEY, CDR2 SVGAGI. Between the trimmed V and J ends, which lost 4 bases and 0 bases, there was a span of 10 bases. This CDR3 has 14 residues. The CDR3 loop is CASSFGPVSYEQYF. The CDR3 DNA is TGTGCCAGCAGTTTCGGGCCTGTCTCCTACGAGCAGTACTTC.

The rearrangement joins TRBV7-8 to TRBJ2-7; 13 bases line up with TRBD2. CDR3 size: 15 residues. Trimming took 1 base from V and 5 from J; bases not matched to a gene: 2. From germline, CDR1 is SGHVS and CDR2 FQNEAQ. The CDR3 sequence: CASSLGTSGGHEQYF. The CDR3 DNA is TGTGCCAGCAGCTTAGGGACTAGCGGGGGCCACGAGCAGTACTTC.

The V call is TRBV7-9, the J call TRBJ1-5; TRBD1 is a possible D gene (5 bases). The germline V gene has CDR1 SEHNR and CDR2 FQNEAQ (reference sequence). The CDR3 is 13 residues long. Trimming removed 5 bases at V and 4 bases at J, with 9 bases between. CDR3 region: CASSHPGNQPQHF. In nucleotides, the CDR3 is TGTGCCAGCAGCCACCCAGGGAATCAGCCCCAGCATTTT. The full variable domain, in which reference TRBV7-9 and TRBJ1-5 provide the parts outside the CDR3, is DTGVSQNPRHKITKRGQNVTFRCDPISEHNRLYWYRQTLGQGPEFLTYFQNEAQLEKSRLLSDRFSAERPKGSFSTLEIQRTEQGDSAMYLCASSHPGNQPQHFGDGTRLSIL.

The chain has TRBV27 and TRBJ1-1, with D perhaps TRBD1 (5 bases). Germline CDR1 MNHEY, CDR2 SMNVEV (reference sequence). CDR3 length: 21 residues. V lost 4 bases, J lost 0 bases, and 30 bases lay in between. This CDR3 is CASSYRNLGRAGLYMNTEAFF. The CDR3 DNA reads TGTGCCAGCAGTTATCGTAACCTTGGGAGGGCAGGGCTCTACATGAACACTGAAGCTTTCTTT.

The V gene is TRBV10-2, the J gene TRBJ2-7, with D possibly being TRBD1 or TRBD2 (5 bases each). The CDR3 is made up of 15 amino acids. V lost 2 bases to trimming and J lost 2 bases, with 13 bases between them. Germline CDR1 and CDR2: WSHSY and SAAADI. CDR3 protein: CASSERGGGTYEQYF. As DNA, the CDR3 is TGCGCCAGCAGTGAGCGAGGTGGGGGAACCTACGAGCAGTACTTC.

The chain links TRBV19 to TRBJ2-1; TRBD2 matches 8 bases. V shed 3 bases, J shed 4 bases, and the junction held 2 bases outside the gene matches. This CDR3 has 14 residues. CDR1 and CDR2 (germline): LNHDA, SQIVND (reference sequence). Here the CDR3 DNA reads TGTGCCAGTAGTATGGGACTAGGGTACAATGAGCAGTTCTTC. Amino acid sequence: CASSMGLGYNEQFF.

The chain joins TRBV7-9 to TRBJ2-5; D call uncertain. This CDR3 has 12 residues. CDR1 SEHNR and CDR2 FQNEAQ come from the germline V gene (reference sequence). V was shortened by 0 bases and J by 5 bases, with 4 bases between the two germline ends. The CDR3 DNA reads TGTGCCAGCAGCTTAGCTTCCGAGACCCAGTACTTC. This encodes CASSLASETQYF.

The V gene is TRBV7-9, the J gene TRBJ2-7; 9 bases fit TRBD1. The J segment lost 2 bases and the V segment lost 1 base, leaving 6 bases of the junction unmatched. The CDR3 contains 16 residues. Germline V gene data show CDR1 as SEHNR and CDR2 as FQNEAQ (reference sequence). CDR3 sequence (DNA): TGTGCCAGCAGCTTAGGTAGGGGGACAGGGACCTACGAGCAGTACTTC. Its protein product is CASSLGRGTGTYEQYF.

V is TRBV2 and J is TRBJ1-2; 7 positions agree with TRBD1. The CDR3 consists of 15 residues. The germline CDR1 and CDR2 sequences are SNHLY and FYNNEI. V shed 2 bases, J shed 4 bases, and the junction held 7 bases outside the gene matches. The CDR3 nucleotides are TGTGCCAGCAGTGAAAGACCGGGACAGTTCTATGGCTACACCTTC. As protein: CASSERPGQFYGYTF.

This clone was picked up a small number of times. The CDR3 bases are TGCGCCAGCAGCTTTGGGACCGGACAGGGGCTCGAGCAGTACTTC. Translating it yields CASSFGTGQGLEQYF. This chain joins TRBV4-1 and TRBJ2-7, with 9 bases lining up with TRBD1. In germline, CDR1 is MGHRA, CDR2 YSYEKL. After removal of 5 bases from V and 6 bases from J, the junction contained 11 bases not matched to a gene. The CDR3 length is 15 residues.

The genes are TRBV9 and TRBJ1-1, with D uncertain. CDR1 and CDR2 from the germline V gene are SGDLS and YYNGEE. V lost 3 bases, J lost 8 bases, and 17 bases lay in between. The CDR3 has 14 residues. The DNA of the CDR3 is TGTGCCAGCAGCGCTGACGGGTGGTCATACGAAGCTTTCTTT. The encoded protein is CASSADGWSYEAFF.

The rearrangement links TRBV29-1 to TRBJ2-7; D remains unclear. CDR3 length: 12 residues. From germline, CDR1 is SQVTM and CDR2 ANQGSEA. The V end was cut by 6 bases, the J end by 3 bases, with 12 bases between. CDR3 bases: TGCAGCGTCTCCGGGCCCTTCTACGAGCAGTACTTC. This codes for CSVSGPFYEQYF.

This chain links TRBV6-5 with TRBJ1-2; tentative D call: TRBD1 (5 bases). The CDR3 covers 12 residues. V was trimmed by 7 bases and J by 4 bases, leaving 10 bases between them. Per the germline V gene, CDR1 is MNHEY and CDR2 is SVGAGI. The CDR3: CASTKGFYGYTF. CDR3 nucleotide sequence: TGTGCCAGCACCAAGGGGTTCTATGGCTACACCTTC.

The chain employs TRBV9 and TRBJ2-5; D is unresolved. The CDR3 sequence is 15 residues long. The germline V gene encodes CDR1 SGDLS and CDR2 YYNGEE. Trimming shortened V by 3 bases and J by 4 bases, and 16 bases separated the two germline ends. The CDR3 protein is CASSAMRLGVETQYF. Written as DNA, the CDR3 is TGTGCCAGCAGCGCCATGCGGCTTGGGGTAGAGACCCAGTACTTC.

As concerns this clone: Other DNA sequences within the sample encode an identical CDR3. The rearrangement uses TRBV5-1 and TRBJ1-3, with no clear D. CDR1 and CDR2 (germline): SGHRS, YFSETQ. V gave up 5 bases and J gave up 0 bases, with 12 bases separating them. This CDR3 contains 15 residues. This chain's CDR3 is CASSGTGFSGNTIYF. Written as DNA, the CDR3 is TGCGCCAGCAGTGGAACGGGTTTCTCTGGAAACACCATATATTTT.

The DNA for the CDR3 is TGTGCCAGTAGTATGGGATATGGCTACACCTTC. It is translated as CASSMGYGYTF. V usage is TRBV19 and J usage is TRBJ1-2; D gene unclear. Trimming removed 3 bases from V and 5 bases from J, with 4 bases in between. Per the germline V gene, CDR1 is LNHDA and CDR2 is SQIVND (reference sequence). This CDR3 is 11 amino acids long.

The chain employs TRBV5-6 and TRBJ1-1; the D is unclear. V gave up 4 bases and J gave up 4 bases, with 8 bases separating them. The CDR3 runs to 12 residues. The germline V gene encodes CDR1 SGHDT and CDR2 YYEEEE. The CDR3 DNA sequence: TGTGCCAGCAGCGAAGGTAGCACTGAAGCTTTCTTT. It specifies CASSEGSTEAFF.